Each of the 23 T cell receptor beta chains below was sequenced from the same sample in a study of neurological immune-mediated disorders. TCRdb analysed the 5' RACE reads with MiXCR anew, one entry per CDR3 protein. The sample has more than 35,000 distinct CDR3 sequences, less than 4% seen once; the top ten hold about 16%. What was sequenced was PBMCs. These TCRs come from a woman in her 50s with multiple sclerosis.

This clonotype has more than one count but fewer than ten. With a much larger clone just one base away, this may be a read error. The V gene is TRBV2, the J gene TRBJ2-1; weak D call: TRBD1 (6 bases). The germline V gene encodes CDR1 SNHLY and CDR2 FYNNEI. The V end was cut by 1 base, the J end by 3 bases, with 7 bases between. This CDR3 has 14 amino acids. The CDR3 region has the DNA TGTGCCAGCAGTGAAGGGGGGCACTACAATGAGCAGTTCTTC. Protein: CASSEGGHYNEQFF.

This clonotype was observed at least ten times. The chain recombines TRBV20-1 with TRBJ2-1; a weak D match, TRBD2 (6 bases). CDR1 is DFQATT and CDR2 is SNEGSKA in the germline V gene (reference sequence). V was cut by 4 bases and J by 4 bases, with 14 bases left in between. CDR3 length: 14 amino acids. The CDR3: CSAKVSGDYNEQFF. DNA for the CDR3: TGCAGTGCTAAGGTGTCGGGGGATTACAATGAGCAGTTCTTC.

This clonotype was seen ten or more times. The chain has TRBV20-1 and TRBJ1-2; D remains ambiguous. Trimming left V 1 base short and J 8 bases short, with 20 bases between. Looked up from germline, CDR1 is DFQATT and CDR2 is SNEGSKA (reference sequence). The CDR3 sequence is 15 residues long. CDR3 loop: CSARVFPGPTGGYTF. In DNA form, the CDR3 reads TGCAGTGCTAGAGTTTTCCCCGGGCCGACGGGGGGCTACACCTTC.

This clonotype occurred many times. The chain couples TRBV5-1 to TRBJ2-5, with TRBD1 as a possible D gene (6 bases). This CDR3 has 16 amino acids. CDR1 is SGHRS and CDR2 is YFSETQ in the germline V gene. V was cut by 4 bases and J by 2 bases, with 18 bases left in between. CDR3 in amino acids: CASSTNSGQMQETQYF. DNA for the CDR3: TGCGCCAGCAGCACCAACTCAGGACAGATGCAAGAGACCCAGTACTTC.

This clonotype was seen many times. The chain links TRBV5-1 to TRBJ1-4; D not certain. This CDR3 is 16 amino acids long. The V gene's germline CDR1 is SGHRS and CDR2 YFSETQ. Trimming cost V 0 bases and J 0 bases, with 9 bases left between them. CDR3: CASSLAAGTTNEKLFF. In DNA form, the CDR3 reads TGCGCCAGCAGCTTGGCCGCGGGTACAACTAATGAAAAACTGTTTTTT.

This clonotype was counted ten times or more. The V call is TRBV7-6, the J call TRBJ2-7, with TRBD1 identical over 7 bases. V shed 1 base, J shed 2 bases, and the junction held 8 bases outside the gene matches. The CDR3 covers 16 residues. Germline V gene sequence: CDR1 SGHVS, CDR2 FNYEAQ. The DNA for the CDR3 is TGTGCCAGCAGCTTAGGAGGGGGCCCAATTACCTACGAGCAGTACTTC. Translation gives CASSLGGGPITYEQYF.

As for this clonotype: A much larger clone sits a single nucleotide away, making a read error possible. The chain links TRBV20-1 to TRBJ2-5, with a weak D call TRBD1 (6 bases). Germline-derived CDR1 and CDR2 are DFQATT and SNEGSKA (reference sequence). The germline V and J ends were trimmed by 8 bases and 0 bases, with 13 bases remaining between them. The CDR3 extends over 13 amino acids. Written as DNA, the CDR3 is TGCAGTCCGAACCGGGACAACCAAGAGACCCAGTACTTC. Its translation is CSPNRDNQETQYF.

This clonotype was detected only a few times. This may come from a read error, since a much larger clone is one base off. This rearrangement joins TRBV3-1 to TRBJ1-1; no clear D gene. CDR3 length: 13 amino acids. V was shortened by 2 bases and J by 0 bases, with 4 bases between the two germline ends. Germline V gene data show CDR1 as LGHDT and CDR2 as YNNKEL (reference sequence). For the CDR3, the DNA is TGTGCCAGCAGCCAAAAAGTGAACACTGAAGCTTTCTTT. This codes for CASSQKVNTEAFF.

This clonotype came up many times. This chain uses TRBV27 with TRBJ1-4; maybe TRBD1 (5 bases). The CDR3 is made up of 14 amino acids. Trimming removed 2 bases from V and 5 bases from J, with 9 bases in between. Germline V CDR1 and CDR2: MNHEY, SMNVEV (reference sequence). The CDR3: CASSLGGNNEKLFF. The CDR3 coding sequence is TGTGCCAGCAGTTTAGGGGGAAACAATGAAAAACTGTTTTTT.

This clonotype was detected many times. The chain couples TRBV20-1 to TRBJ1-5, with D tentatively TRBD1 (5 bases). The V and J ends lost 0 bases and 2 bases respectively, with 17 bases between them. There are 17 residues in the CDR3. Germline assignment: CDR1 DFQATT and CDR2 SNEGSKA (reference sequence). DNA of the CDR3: TGCAGTGCTAGAGACCCCGTTAGGGGTGGCGGCAATCAGCCCCAGCATTTT. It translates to CSARDPVRGGGNQPQHF.

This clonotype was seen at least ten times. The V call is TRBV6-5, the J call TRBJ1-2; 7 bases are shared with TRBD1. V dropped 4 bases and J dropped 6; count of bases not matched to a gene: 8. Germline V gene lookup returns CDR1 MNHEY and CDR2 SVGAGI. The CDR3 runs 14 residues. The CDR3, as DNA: TGTGCCAGCAGTTGGGACAGAAGTAGCGATGGCTACACCTTC. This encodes CASSWDRSSDGYTF.

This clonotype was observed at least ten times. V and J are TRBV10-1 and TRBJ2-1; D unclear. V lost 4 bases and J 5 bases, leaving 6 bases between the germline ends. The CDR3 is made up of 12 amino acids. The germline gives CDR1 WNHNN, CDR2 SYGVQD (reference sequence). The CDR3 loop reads CASSGSHNEQFF. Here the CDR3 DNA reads TGCGCCAGCAGTGGGTCACACAATGAGCAGTTCTTC.

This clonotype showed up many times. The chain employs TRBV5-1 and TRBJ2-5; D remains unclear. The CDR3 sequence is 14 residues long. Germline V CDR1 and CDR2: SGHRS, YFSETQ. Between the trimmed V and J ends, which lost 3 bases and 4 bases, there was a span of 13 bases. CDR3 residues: CASSWAQVSETQYF. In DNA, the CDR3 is TGCGCCAGCAGCTGGGCCCAGGTATCAGAGACCCAGTACTTC.

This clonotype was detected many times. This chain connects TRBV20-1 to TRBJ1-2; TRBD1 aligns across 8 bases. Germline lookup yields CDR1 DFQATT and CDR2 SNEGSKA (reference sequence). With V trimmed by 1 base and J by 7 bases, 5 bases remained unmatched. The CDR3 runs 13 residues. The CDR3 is CSARVEDRVGYTF. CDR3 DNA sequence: TGCAGTGCTAGAGTTGAGGACAGGGTTGGCTACACCTTC.

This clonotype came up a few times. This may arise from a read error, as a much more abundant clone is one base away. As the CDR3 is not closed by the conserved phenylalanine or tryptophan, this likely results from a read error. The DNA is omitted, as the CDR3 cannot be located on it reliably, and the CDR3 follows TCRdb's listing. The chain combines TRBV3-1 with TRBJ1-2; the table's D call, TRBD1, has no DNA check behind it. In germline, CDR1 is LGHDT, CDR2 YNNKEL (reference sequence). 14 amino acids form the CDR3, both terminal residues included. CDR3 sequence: CASSPNPGQKVSTC.

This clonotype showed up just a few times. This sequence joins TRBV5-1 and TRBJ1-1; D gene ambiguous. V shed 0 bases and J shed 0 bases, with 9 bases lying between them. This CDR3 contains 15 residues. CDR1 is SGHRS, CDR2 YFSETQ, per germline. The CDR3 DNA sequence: TGCGCCAGCAGCTTGGTTGGTACTCTGAACACTGAAGCTTTCTTT. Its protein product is CASSLVGTLNTEAFF.

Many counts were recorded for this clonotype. The CDR3 is CASKGQGLAFF. CDR3 in DNA: TGTGCCAGCAAAGGTCAGGGGCTTGCTTTCTTT. The chain couples TRBV2 to TRBJ1-1, with D possibly TRBD1 on 6 matching bases. The CDR3 runs to 11 residues. Germline V gene lookup returns CDR1 SNHLY and CDR2 FYNNEI. The germline V and J ends were trimmed by 7 bases and 11 bases, with 14 bases remaining between them. Complete variable domain (other parts from reference TRBV2 and TRBJ1-1): EPEVTQTPSHQVTQMGQEVILRCVPISNHLYFYWYRQILGQKVEFLVSFYNNEISEKSEIFDDQFSVERPDGSNFTLKIRSTKLEDSAMYFCASKGQGLAFFGQGTRLTVV.

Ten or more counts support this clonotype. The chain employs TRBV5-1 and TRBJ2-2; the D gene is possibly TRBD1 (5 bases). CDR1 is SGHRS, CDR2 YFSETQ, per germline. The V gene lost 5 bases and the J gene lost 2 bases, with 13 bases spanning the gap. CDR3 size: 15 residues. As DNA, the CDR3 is TGCGCCAGCAGGCTACCTCAGGGTAACACCGGGGAGCTGTTTTTT. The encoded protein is CASRLPQGNTGELFF.

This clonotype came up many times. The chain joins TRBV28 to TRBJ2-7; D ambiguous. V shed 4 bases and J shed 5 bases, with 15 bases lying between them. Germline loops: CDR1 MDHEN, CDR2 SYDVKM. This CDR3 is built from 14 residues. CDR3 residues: CASSSGLLLDEQYF. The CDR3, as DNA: TGTGCCAGCAGTTCGGGCCTTCTGTTAGACGAGCAGTACTTC.

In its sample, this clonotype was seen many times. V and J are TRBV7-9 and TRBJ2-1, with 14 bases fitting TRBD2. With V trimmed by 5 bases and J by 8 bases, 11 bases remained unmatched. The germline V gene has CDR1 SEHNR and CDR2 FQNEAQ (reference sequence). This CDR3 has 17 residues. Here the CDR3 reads CASSPGTSGGPGDEQFF. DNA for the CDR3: TGTGCCAGCAGCCCGGGGACTAGCGGGGGCCCAGGGGATGAGCAGTTCTTC.

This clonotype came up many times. DNA for the CDR3: TGCGCCAGCAGCCCCGGGACAGGCAATAGCAATCAGCCCCAGCATTTT. Translating it yields CASSPGTGNSNQPQHF. The chain uses TRBV5-1 and TRBJ1-5, with TRBD1 matching over 8 bases. The V gene end was trimmed by 4 bases and the J gene end by 0 bases; junction bases not matched to a gene: 6. Germline lookup yields CDR1 SGHRS and CDR2 YFSETQ. The CDR3 runs to 16 residues. The full variable domain, in which reference TRBV5-1 and TRBJ1-5 provide the parts outside the CDR3, is KAGVTQTPRYLIKTRGQQVTLSCSPISGHRSVSWYQQTPGQGLQFLFEYFSETQRNKGNFPGRFSGRQFSNSRSEMNVSTLELGDSALYLCASSPGTGNSNQPQHFGDGTRLSIL.

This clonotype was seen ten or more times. The CDR3 reads CASSVGGLAGGLTDTQYF. Here the CDR3 DNA reads TGTGCCAGCAGCGTAGGGGGGCTAGCGGGAGGCCTCACAGATACGCAGTATTTT. This chain uses TRBV9 with TRBJ2-3; 11 nucleotides align to TRBD2. Germline CDR1 is SGDLS and CDR2 is YYNGEE. The CDR3 has 18 residues. Trimming at V came to 0 bases and at J to 2 bases, leaving 8 bases not matched to a gene.

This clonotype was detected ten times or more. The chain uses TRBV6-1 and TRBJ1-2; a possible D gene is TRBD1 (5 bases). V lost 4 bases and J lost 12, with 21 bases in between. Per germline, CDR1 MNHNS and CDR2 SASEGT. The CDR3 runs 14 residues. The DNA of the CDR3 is TGTGCCAGCAGTGCGTGGGGGAGAAAAAACGTGCACACCTTC. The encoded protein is CASSAWGRKNVHTF.